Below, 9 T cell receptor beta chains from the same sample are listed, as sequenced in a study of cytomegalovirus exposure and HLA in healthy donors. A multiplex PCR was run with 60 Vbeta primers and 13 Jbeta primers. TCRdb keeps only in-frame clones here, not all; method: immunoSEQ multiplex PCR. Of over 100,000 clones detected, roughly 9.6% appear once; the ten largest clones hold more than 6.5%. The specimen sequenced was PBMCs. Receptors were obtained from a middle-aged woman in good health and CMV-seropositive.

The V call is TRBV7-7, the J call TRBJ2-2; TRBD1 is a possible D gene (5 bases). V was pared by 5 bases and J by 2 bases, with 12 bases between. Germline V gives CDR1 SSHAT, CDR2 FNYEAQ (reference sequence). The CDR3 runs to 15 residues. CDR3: CASSRAQGNTGELFF. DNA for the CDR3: TGTGCCAGCAGCCGCGCGCAGGGTAACACCGGGGAGCTGTTTTTT.

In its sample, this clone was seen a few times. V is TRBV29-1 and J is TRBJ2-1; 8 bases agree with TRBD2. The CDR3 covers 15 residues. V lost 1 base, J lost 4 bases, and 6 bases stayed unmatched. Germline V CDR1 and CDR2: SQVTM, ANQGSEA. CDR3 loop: CSVEAAGGSYNEQFF. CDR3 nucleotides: TGCAGCGTTGAAGCGGCGGGGGGCTCGTACAATGAGCAGTTCTTC.

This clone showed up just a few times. CDR3 region: CASSWDRLNTEAFF. CDR3 bases: TGTGCCAGCAGCTGGGACAGGTTGAACACTGAAGCTTTCTTT. The J gene is TRBJ1-1, the V gene TRBV7-2, with TRBD1 matching 8 bases. With V trimmed by 4 bases and J by 0 bases, 1 base remained unmatched. Germline V CDR1 and CDR2: SGHTA, FQGNSA. There are 14 residues in the CDR3. Supplemented by reference TRBV7-2 and TRBJ1-1, the full variable domain reads GAGVSQSPSNKVTEKGKDVELRCDPISGHTALYWYRQSLGQGLEFLIYFQGNSAPDKSGLPSDRFSAERTGGSVSTLTIQRTQQEDSAVYLCASSWDRLNTEAFFGQGTRLTVV.

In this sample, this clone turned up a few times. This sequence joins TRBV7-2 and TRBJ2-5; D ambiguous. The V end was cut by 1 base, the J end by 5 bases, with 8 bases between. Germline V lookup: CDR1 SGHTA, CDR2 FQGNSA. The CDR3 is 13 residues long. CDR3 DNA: TGTGCCAGCAGCTTAGGAGGATACGAGACCCAGTACTTC. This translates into CASSLGGYETQYF.

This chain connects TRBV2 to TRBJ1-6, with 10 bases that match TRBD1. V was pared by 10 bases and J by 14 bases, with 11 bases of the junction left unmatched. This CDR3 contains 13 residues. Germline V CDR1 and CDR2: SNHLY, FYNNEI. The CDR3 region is CAIRQGAPSTLHF. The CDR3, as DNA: TGTGCCATTAGACAGGGGGCCCCTTCCACCCTCCACTTT.

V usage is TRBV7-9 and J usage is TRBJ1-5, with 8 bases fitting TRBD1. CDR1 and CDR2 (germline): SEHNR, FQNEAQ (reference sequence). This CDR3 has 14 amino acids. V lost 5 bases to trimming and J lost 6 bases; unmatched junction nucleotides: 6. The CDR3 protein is CASSPQGVGQPQHF. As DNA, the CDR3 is TGTGCCAGCAGCCCACAGGGGGTAGGTCAGCCCCAGCATTTT.

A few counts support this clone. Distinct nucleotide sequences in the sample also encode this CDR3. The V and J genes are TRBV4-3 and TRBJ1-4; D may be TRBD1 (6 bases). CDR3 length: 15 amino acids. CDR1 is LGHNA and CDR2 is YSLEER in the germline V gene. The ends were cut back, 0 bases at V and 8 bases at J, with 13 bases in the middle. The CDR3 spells CASSQEGAGGEKLFF. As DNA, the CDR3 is TGCGCCAGCAGCCAAGAGGGGGCAGGAGGAGAAAAACTGTTTTTT.

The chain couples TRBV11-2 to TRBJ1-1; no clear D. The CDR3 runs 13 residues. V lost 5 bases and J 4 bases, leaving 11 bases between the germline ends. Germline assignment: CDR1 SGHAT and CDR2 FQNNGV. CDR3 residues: CASSPGYSTEAFF. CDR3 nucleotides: TGTGCCAGCAGCCCGGGGTACAGCACTGAAGCTTTCTTT.

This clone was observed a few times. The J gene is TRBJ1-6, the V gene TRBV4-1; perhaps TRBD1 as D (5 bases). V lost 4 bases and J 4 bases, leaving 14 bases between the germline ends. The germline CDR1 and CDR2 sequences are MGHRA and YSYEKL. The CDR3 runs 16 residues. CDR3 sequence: CASSPSGGRYNSPLHF. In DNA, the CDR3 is TGCGCCAGCAGCCCCTCGGGGGGAAGATATAATTCACCCCTCCACTTT.